This T cell receptor (beta chain) derives from a study of blood T cell repertoires in COVID-19. V shed 5 bases and J shed 4 bases, with 6 bases lying between them. In germline, CDR1 is SGHNT, CDR2 YYREEE (reference sequence). This CDR3 region has 11 residues. TCRdb's copy holds only in-frame clones and misses some; the assay was immunoSEQ multiplex PCR. The sample includes 200,000 to 300,000 clones, about 85% of them seen just once. V and J are TRBV5-4 and TRBJ1-1; D unclear. The sequenced material came from peripheral blood. The sequence was collected from a man aged 60 to 69 who had recovered from COVID-19. CDR3 region: CASRGGTEAFF. For the CDR3, the DNA is TGTGCCAGCAGGGGAGGCACTGAAGCTTTCTTT.